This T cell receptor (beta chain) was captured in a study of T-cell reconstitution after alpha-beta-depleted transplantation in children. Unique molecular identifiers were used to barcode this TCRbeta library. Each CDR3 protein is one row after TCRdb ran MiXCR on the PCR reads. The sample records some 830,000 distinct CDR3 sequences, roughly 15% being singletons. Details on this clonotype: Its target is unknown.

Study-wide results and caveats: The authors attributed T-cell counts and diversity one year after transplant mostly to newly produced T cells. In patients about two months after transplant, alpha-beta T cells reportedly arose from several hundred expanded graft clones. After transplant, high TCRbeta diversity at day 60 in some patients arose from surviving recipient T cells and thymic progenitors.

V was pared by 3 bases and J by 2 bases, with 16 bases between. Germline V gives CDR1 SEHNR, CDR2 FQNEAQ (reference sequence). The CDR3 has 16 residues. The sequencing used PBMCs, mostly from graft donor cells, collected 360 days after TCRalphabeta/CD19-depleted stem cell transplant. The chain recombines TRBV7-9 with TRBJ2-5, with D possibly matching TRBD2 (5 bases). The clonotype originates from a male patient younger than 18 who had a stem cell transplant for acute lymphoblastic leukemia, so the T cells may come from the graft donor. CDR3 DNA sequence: TGTGCCAGCAGCTTTTACCTGGGAGACTCTCAAGAGACCCAGTACTTC. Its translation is CASSFYLGDSQETQYF.